The rows below give T cell receptor beta chains drawn from one sample of a study of shared clonotypes between healthy human individuals. Libraries were prepared by immunoSEQ multiplex PCR; TCRdb keeps only in-frame clonotypes and omits some of them. The table lists about 2.2 million clones, 93% of them singletons. Input material: naive CD8+ T cells from PBMCs. These receptors were obtained from a young man in good health. Some clones in this sample may be carry-over from other donors' samples. Each CDR3 is given with its conserved first and last residue. A D gene is named only where the DNA matches it firmly. Where a row states a size, it is once, few, many or the class of an expanded clone; other rows omit it.

j_call d_call v_call clone_size cdr3_nt cdr3_aa
TRBJ2-2 - TRBV6-4 - TGTGCCAGCAGCGAAACGGTGCCCGGGGAGCTGTTTTTT CASSETVPGELFF
TRBJ2-5 TRBD1 TRBV27 - TGTGCCAGCAGTTCGACAGGGATAGGGGAGACCCAGTACTTC CASSSTGIGETQYF
TRBJ2-7 - TRBV30 - TGTGCCTGGAGTGATAGCGGCAGCAGCTCCTACGAGCAGTACTTC CAWSDSGSSSYEQYF
TRBJ1-2 TRBD1 TRBV28 - TGTGCCAGCAGTTGGACAGGACGGGGCTATGGCTACACCTTC CASSWTGRGYGYTF
TRBJ1-5 - TRBV5-8 - TGTGCCAGCGGTTCACTCTGGGAAGGGAGCAATCAGCCCCAGCATTTT CASGSLWEGSNQPQHF
TRBJ1-2 - TRBV10-3 - TGTGCCATCAGTGGATCGGGGTACGAGGTCTATGGCTACACCTTC CAISGSGYEVYGYTF
TRBJ1-1 - TRBV7-9 - TGTGCCAGCAGCTTATCGACCGCCGGGGGAGCTTTCTTT CASSLSTAGGAFF
TRBJ2-5 - TRBV7-9 - TGTGCCAGCAGCTTAGTACAGCAAGAGACCCAGTACTTC CASSLVQQETQYF
TRBJ2-3 TRBD2 TRBV4-3 once TGCGCCAGCAGCCAAGATGCTAGCGGATTTAAGGCGACAGATACGCAGTATTTT CASSQDASGFKATDTQYF
TRBJ2-5 TRBD1 TRBV6-1 - TGTGCCAGCACACCGGGACAGGGAGACTGGGAGACCCAGTACTTC CASTPGQGDWETQYF
TRBJ2-7 TRBD2 TRBV11-2 - TGTGCCAGCAGCACAGGGAGAGCGGGAGGGTCCTACGAGCAGTACTTC CASSTGRAGGSYEQYF
TRBJ1-4 - TRBV7-9 - TGTGCCAGCAGCCCCCTGACCGACGTGGGGGAAAAACTGTTTTTT CASSPLTDVGEKLFF
TRBJ2-1 - TRBV5-4 - TGTGCCAGCAGCCCAGACAGGCCCTCCTACAATGAGCAGTTCTTC CASSPDRPSYNEQFF
TRBJ1-1 - TRBV25-1 few TGTGCCAGCAGTGCATACCGGACGGGGAGTGAAGCTTTCTTT CASSAYRTGSEAFF
TRBJ2-1 TRBD2 TRBV27 - TGTGCCAGCACCATGACTAGCGGATACAATGAGCAGTTCTTC CASTMTSGYNEQFF
TRBJ2-1 - TRBV5-4 - TGTGCCAGCACCGTCCAAGTGATTTTCCGAGTACCGGATGAGCAGTTCTTC CASTVQVIFRVPDEQFF
TRBJ2-7 - TRBV6-1 - TGTGCCAGCAGTGGAAGCCGTACCGGACACTACGAGCAGTACTTC CASSGSRTGHYEQYF
TRBJ2-3 - TRBV19 - TGTGCCAGTAGTTTAGGGGCAGCACTTGATACGCAGTATTTT CASSLGAALDTQYF
TRBJ2-7 - TRBV29-1 once TGCAGCGTTGAAGGTTTCGGGGCGTCCACCTACGAGCAGTACTTC CSVEGFGASTYEQYF
TRBJ2-7 - TRBV7-8 - TGTGCCAGCAGCTTGAATCACAGGGACCACGAGCAGTACTTC CASSLNHRDHEQYF
TRBJ2-7 TRBD2 TRBV11-2 - TGTGCCAGCACCGGACTAGTCGGGACTGACTACTACGAGCAGTACTTC CASTGLVGTDYYEQYF
TRBJ1-2 - TRBV5-8 once TGTGCCAGCAGGGCCTTAAGGGGGGGCTATGGCTACACCTTC CASRALRGGYGYTF
TRBJ2-7 TRBD1 TRBV5-1 - TGCGCCAGCAGCTTGGTGAACAGGGGGCTGGGGGAGCAGTACTTC CASSLVNRGLGEQYF
TRBJ2-7 - TRBV28 once TGTGCCAGCAGTCTCCGGGACATAACCCACGAGCAGTACTTC CASSLRDITHEQYF
TRBJ2-7 - TRBV5-1 - TGCGCCAGCAGCGACCTTGGTGGGGACTACGAGCAGTACTTC CASSDLGGDYEQYF
TRBJ1-5 - TRBV7-8 once TGTGCCAGCAGCCTAGGTCGGGGGGAGCCCTATAGCAATCAGCCCCAGCATTTT CASSLGRGEPYSNQPQHF
TRBJ2-7 TRBD2 TRBV27 - TGTGCCAGCAGTGGCTGGACTAGCGGCAACTACGAGCAGTACTTC CASSGWTSGNYEQYF
TRBJ2-5 - TRBV27 - TGTGCCAGCAGTTTATATCTTTGGGAGACCCAGTACTTC CASSLYLWETQYF
TRBJ2-7 TRBD1 TRBV27 - TGTGCCAGCAGTCCAACTCGGACAGGGAACGAGCAGTACTTC CASSPTRTGNEQYF
TRBJ2-1 TRBD2 TRBV29-1 - TGCAGCGTTGAAATTAGGGAACTAGCGGGAGTCTACAATGAGCAGTTCTTC CSVEIRELAGVYNEQFF
TRBJ2-4 - TRBV6-5 - TGTGCCAGCAGTTACTCGACCAGGGATGCCAAAAACATTCAGTACTTC CASSYSTRDAKNIQYF
TRBJ2-1 TRBD2 TRBV19 - TGTGCCAGTAGTATAGCCGGGAGGGTTTGGGATGAGCAGTTCTTC CASSIAGRVWDEQFF
TRBJ2-3 TRBD1 TRBV11-2 - TGTGCCAGCAGCTCCCCGGGACAGGGCACAGATACGCAGTATTTT CASSSPGQGTDTQYF
TRBJ2-1 TRBD2 TRBV14 once TGTGCCAGCAGCCAAGCTATACTAGCGGTTTACAATGAGCAGTTCTTC CASSQAILAVYNEQFF
TRBJ2-1 TRBD2 TRBV27 - TGTGCCAGCAGTTTATTGGGGGGCGGGAGGGCCTGGAATGAGCAGTTCTTC CASSLLGGGRAWNEQFF
TRBJ2-2 TRBD1 TRBV9 - TGTGCCAGCAGCGTCGGACAGGGGAGGCCGAACACCGGGGAGCTGTTTTTT CASSVGQGRPNTGELFF
TRBJ2-7 TRBD1 TRBV4-1 once TGCGCCAGCAGCCAAGTGCAGGGGGAATACTACGAGCAGTACTTC CASSQVQGEYYEQYF
TRBJ2-5 TRBD2 TRBV5-4 once TGTGCCAGCAGCTTGGCTAGGGCTAGCGGGAGGTTTTCGGGGGAGACCCAGTACTTC CASSLARASGRFSGETQYF
TRBJ2-5 - TRBV7-9 - TGTGCCAGCAGCTTAACAGTTCAAGAGACCCAGTACTTC CASSLTVQETQYF
TRBJ2-1 TRBD2 TRBV27 - TGTGCCAGCAGTCCCAGACTAGCGGGGTACAATGAGCAGTTCTTC CASSPRLAGYNEQFF